This T cell receptor (beta chain) was obtained from a study of glioma-infiltrating T cells. The iRepertoire nested amplicon-rescue multiplex PCR amplified TCR alpha and beta CDR3s from RNA. TCRdb re-called the multiplex PCR reads through MiXCR, storing one row per CDR3 protein. The repertoire includes around 120,000 distinct CDR3 sequences, about 22% of them detected once, and about 30% sits in the top ten. This CDR3 has 16 residues. Trimming removed 2 bases at V and 5 bases at J, with 18 bases between. CDR1 and CDR2 (germline): MNHNY, SVGAGI (reference sequence). The chain carries TRBV6-6 and TRBJ2-5; D is tentatively TRBD1 or TRBD2 (5 bases each). The receptor was derived from a human donor with low-grade glioma or glioblastoma, undergoing nonglioma brain surgery, or in good health (not recorded which). The sequencing input was glioma tissue, nonneoplastic brain tissue, or PBMCs (not recorded which). As DNA, the CDR3 is TGTGCCAGCAGTTACCCCAGTGGTGACAGAGGGGAGACCCAGTACTTC. Translation: CASSYPSGDRGETQYF.